This T cell receptor (beta chain) was recorded in a study of T cell responses to AZD1222 COVID-19 vaccine. Comment on this clone: Its antigen is as yet unknown.

Overall study findings and caveats: In all cases, repertoires were sampled only after the peak T cell response. Most donors were white British and more were female, and clonal diversity was possibly underestimated. Spike-specific TCRs gained breadth and depth after people received two AZD1222 doses. Seropositive at baseline were only a handful of AZD1222 recipients.

V shed 3 bases and J 0 bases; nucleotides not matched to a gene: 2. The germline gives CDR1 LNHDA, CDR2 SQIVND (reference sequence). This CDR3 region has 16 residues. Method: immunoSEQ multiplex PCR; TCRdb's copy keeps in-frame clones and lacks some. The sample holds 150,000 or so clones, 80% to 95% seen once. The sequence was obtained from an adult in good health. The specimen was peripheral blood, collected on day 0 of AZD1222 vaccination. This chain uses TRBV19 with TRBJ2-6, with 7 bases aligning to TRBD1. CDR3 DNA: TGTGCCAGTAGTATTTCAGGGGGCTCTGGGGCCAACGTCCTGACTTTC. It translates to CASSISGGSGANVLTF.